This TCR beta chain appears in the sequencing data of a study of blood T cell repertoires in COVID-19. Study details: COVID-19 samples, acute and convalescent, were from the United States, Italy and Spain.

Generated by immunoSEQ multiplex PCR, the TCRdb table keeps only in-frame clones and is missing some. The table shows some 99,000 clones, with around 90% occurring only once. The sequencing input was peripheral blood. The source of this sequence is a human donor in a cohort sampled during active COVID-19.

The CDR3 bases are TGTGCCAGCAGCCAGCGGACCTCGGGACTAGCAGAGACCCAGTACTTC. Residues: CASSQRTSGLAETQYF. This rearrangement joins TRBV3-1 (or the pseudogene TRBV3-2) to TRBJ2-5; 9 nucleotides match TRBD2. The CDR3 spans 16 residues. CDR1 is LGHDT, CDR2 YNNKEL, per germline (reference sequence). V gave up 3 bases and J gave up 4 bases; unmatched junction bases: 9.